This is a list of T cell receptor beta chains from one sample in a study of T cells expressing NK-cell markers. TCRdb reanalyzed the 5' RACE reads, giving one entry per CDR3 protein sequence and no DNA. The sample table sets out a few hundred thousand distinct CDR3 sequences. The sequencing sample was made of blood T cells: a sorted CD56 or NKG2C T cell subset, CD4+ or CD8+ T cells, or bulk PBMC T cells (not recorded which). The receptors were gathered from a woman aged 45-59 years in good health. The CDR3 runs from the conserved cysteine through the conserved F or W. Each record gives: J gene, V gene, CDR3 length, CDR3 protein.

TRBJ2-4,TRBV19,14,CASSTDRGKNIQYF
TRBJ2-7,TRBV20-1,14,CSARGSAGGPEQYF
TRBJ2-2,TRBV6-6,22,CASSYSRYGGHTPHTNTGELFF
TRBJ2-7,TRBV10-2,18,CASRPSTSGRGSSYEQYF
TRBJ1-3,TRBV12-3/TRBV12-4,17,CASSSRTVERSGNTIYF
TRBJ2-1,TRBV4-2,13,CASGTSGSKEQFF
TRBJ2-1,TRBV10-3,15,CATFGARGEYNEQFF
TRBJ2-1,TRBV4-1,14,CASSQGGLYNEQFF
TRBJ2-1,TRBV20-1,11,CSATGGAQQFF
TRBJ1-5,TRBV12-3/TRBV12-4,13,CASTGQKRQPQHF
TRBJ1-2,TRBV12-3/TRBV12-4,14,CASSLGLGGHGYTF
TRBJ1-5,TRBV5-1,17,CASSPVAGQPGDQPQHF
TRBJ1-2,TRBV11-2,13,CASSLRQIYGYTF
TRBJ1-4,TRBV9,14,CASSVEGLAEKLFF
TRBJ2-7,TRBV12-3/TRBV12-4,18,CASASSGTSGRLAYEQYF
TRBJ2-1,TRBV4-1,17,CASSQAPLAGVYNEQFF
TRBJ2-1,TRBV6-2/TRBV6-3,14,CASSLAGGLSEQFF
TRBJ2-3,TRBV20-1,15,CSAPREGFVTDTQYF
TRBJ2-5,TRBV5-6,14,CASRLTGEGETQYF
TRBJ1-1,TRBV28,13,CASSFAGEAEAFF
TRBJ2-2,TRBV2,14,CASSELTGTGELFF
TRBJ2-5,TRBV24-1,16,CATGKEGQGIQETQYF
TRBJ2-1,TRBV10-3,14,CAIEAGHSYNEQFF
TRBJ1-1,TRBV20-1,15,CSARDLGEWGTEAFF
TRBJ1-2,TRBV2,13,CASSEQGYFGYTF
TRBJ2-3,TRBV10-3,11,CASKDGDTQYF
TRBJ2-7,TRBV7-8,16,CASSLARGSSSYEQYF
TRBJ2-5,TRBV7-9,15,CASRPRQGNQETQYF
TRBJ2-1,TRBV9,16,CASSVDLLADHNEQFF
TRBJ1-3,TRBV3-1,14,CASSPRTLGNTIYF
TRBJ2-3,TRBV24-1,14,CATSEEGETDTQYF
TRBJ1-5,TRBV6-9,16,CASSYPRTGLDQPQHF
TRBJ2-7,TRBV3-1,13,CASRLGGSYEQYF
TRBJ1-1,TRBV18,15,CASSLINSQDTEAFF
TRBJ2-3,TRBV5-6,14,CASSHGTTTDTQYF
TRBJ1-1,TRBV5-1,17,CASSRYTGGKVNTEAFF
TRBJ2-2,TRBV6-5,14,CASTNEENTGELFF
TRBJ2-3,TRBV10-3,15,CAISEVSLGADTQYF
TRBJ1-2,TRBV4-1,13,CASSQAGDYGYTF
TRBJ2-4,TRBV5-1,15,CASSPVGTGENIQYF
TRBJ1-1,TRBV5-1,16,CASSSIGGLKDTEAFF
TRBJ2-2,TRBV29-1,14,CSVGRLENTGELFF
TRBJ1-2,TRBV6-5,13,CASRDQGGFGYTF
TRBJ2-3,TRBV28,15,CASSWGGQGADTQYF
TRBJ2-7,TRBV29-1,15,CSVVPGLAKDYEQYF
TRBJ1-5,TRBV15,15,CATSRDQTGNQPQHF
TRBJ2-7,TRBV20-1,14,CSARARDKYYEQYF
TRBJ2-6,TRBV10-3,16,CAISEGVLSGANVLTF